These T cell receptor beta chains were read from a single sample in a study of blood T cell repertoires in COVID-19. Repertoires were generated with immunoSEQ multiplex PCR, while TCRdb's copy carries only in-frame clones and drops some. The data hold about 200,000 clones, with 65% to 85% observed a single time. Sequencing was done on a sample of peripheral blood. The receptors come from a woman aged 45-65 years with acute or convalescent COVID-19. Each CDR3 is given with its conserved first and last residue.

v_call	j_call	cdr3_aa
TRBV27	TRBJ1-5	CASSGTGGTWGQPQHF
TRBV21-1	TRBJ2-3	CASSKGDSTTDTQYF
TRBV7-2	TRBJ1-1	CASSASVYTEAFF
TRBV19	TRBJ1-1	CASSINAGLTTEAFF
TRBV28	TRBJ1-1	CASSLATLGNTEAFF
TRBV7-2	TRBJ2-1	CASTAPRGGAGGPYNEQFF
TRBV5-6	TRBJ2-5	CASSFPTSGSSETQYF
TRBV5-5	TRBJ2-2	CASSMDYSSTGELFF
TRBV3-1/TRBV3-2	TRBJ2-7	CASSLTPGQGRNEQYF
TRBV25-1	TRBJ2-1	CASSRSESYNEQFF
TRBV28	TRBJ1-5	CASRSQVYNQPQHF
TRBV28	TRBJ1-3	CASSSTGAVSGNTIYF
TRBV20-1	TRBJ2-5	CSRAREETQYF
TRBV10-3	TRBJ2-7	CAISVGGLGTGPTYEQYF
TRBV25-1	TRBJ1-2	CASSSDFFNYGYTF
TRBV9	TRBJ2-7	CASSAALSDYEQYF
TRBV6-5	TRBJ1-2	CASSPDSHYGYTF
TRBV27	TRBJ2-3	CASSLDEADTQYF
TRBV5-1	TRBJ2-7	CASSLLAGSAYEQYF
TRBV11-2	TRBJ2-7	CASSLEKLSYEQYF
TRBV6-5	TRBJ1-2	CASSKTGRAYGYTF
TRBV28	TRBJ2-7	CASSLPLAGVYEQYF
TRBV5-1	TRBJ2-5	CASSSLAGNQETQYF
TRBV7-2	TRBJ1-2	CASSPTGQLGSNYGYTF
TRBV27	TRBJ2-5	CASSPLAGGPGAKETQYF
TRBV25-1	TRBJ2-7	CASSDTPGLAGAYEQYF
TRBV5-5	TRBJ2-1	CASSLAWDRGLEQFF
TRBV6-5	TRBJ1-5	CASSGRPEGNQPQHF
TRBV6-5	TRBJ2-3	CASSYRTGASTDTQYF
TRBV6-1	TRBJ2-3	CASSEVGQRTDTQYF
TRBV19	TRBJ1-5	CASSVDDSIQPQHF
TRBV6-6	TRBJ1-2	CASRLHLRGGYTF
TRBV27	TRBJ2-7	CASSIDRGLYEQYF
TRBV4-1	TRBJ1-2	CASSQERAGVYYGYTF
TRBV5-1	TRBJ1-1	CASSLVRGTEAFF
TRBV6-2/TRBV6-3	TRBJ1-5	CASCQGFNQPQHF
TRBV9	TRBJ2-5	CASSVGGSAGETQYF
TRBV5-4	TRBJ2-1	CASSLVVVGGTTEQFF
TRBV13	TRBJ2-3	CASSLLAGGTDTQYF
TRBV9	TRBJ1-1	CASSVSGGLDTEAFF
TRBV28	TRBJ1-2	CASTLPQGRGYTF
TRBV3-1/TRBV3-2	TRBJ2-3	CASSPETGLEQYF
TRBV6-2/TRBV6-3	TRBJ2-1	CASSYSRLPYNEQFF
TRBV3-1/TRBV3-2	TRBJ2-1	CASSQETGGRDLSSYNEQFF
TRBV10-3	TRBJ1-5	CAISGIGREPQHF
TRBV28	TRBJ1-2	CASSLDRGWGYGYTF
TRBV11-2	TRBJ2-2	CASSLYQRWNTGELFF
TRBV27	TRBJ2-7	CASSLRAGAPEQYF
TRBV5-1	TRBJ2-7	CASSSPDRGETKQYF
TRBV27	TRBJ1-1	CASSFVGQGNTEAFF
TRBV2	TRBJ2-7	CASRDRGYEQYF
TRBV20-1	TRBJ1-2	CSASPFYGYTF
TRBV5-1	TRBJ1-2	CASSKQPGDLYGYTF
TRBV10-1	TRBJ1-5	CASSTGQGMHQPQHF
TRBV7-6	TRBJ1-5	CASSPLEGGLEPQHF
TRBV5-4	TRBJ2-1	CASSLGRGTIWTNEQFF
TRBV7-3	TRBJ2-3	CASSPSRGTDTQYF
TRBV14	TRBJ2-7	CASSQGPLPYEQYF
TRBV19	TRBJ2-1	CATSSNSWNEQFF